Shown below are 10 T cell receptor beta chains from a single sample sequenced in a study of shared clonotypes between healthy human individuals. Assay used: immunoSEQ multiplex PCR; TCRdb lists only in-frame clones, some missing. The sample comprises approximately 810,000 clones, 80% to 95% of which are singletons, and about 24% rests with the top ten. Naive CD8 cells lacked CD45RO and underwent positive selection for CCR7, leaving out terminally differentiated effector memory CD45RA+ cells. The sample was naive CD8+ T cells sorted from blood. The receptors originated from a man aged 30 to 45 in good health.

This clone is a singleton in its sample. The genes are TRBV21-1 and TRBJ2-1; TRBD1 was called by the table and not checked on the DNA. TRBV21-1 is a listed pseudogene. This CDR3 contains 15 residues. CDR3 DNA: TGTGCCAGCAGCGCCGGACAGAATAGTTACAATGAGCAGTTCTTC. It specifies CASSAGQNSYNEQFF.

The chain recombines TRBV27 with TRBJ1-5, with 7 bases aligning to TRBD1. This CDR3 contains 15 residues. Per germline, CDR1 MNHEY and CDR2 SMNVEV (reference sequence). The V and J ends lost 5 bases and 1 base, in that order; junction bases with no gene match: 5. The CDR3, as DNA: TGTGCCAGCAGTCTAACGACAGGGAGCAATCAGCCCCAGCATTTT. Translation: CASSLTTGSNQPQHF.

The chain uses TRBV11-2 and TRBJ2-1; 10 bases fit TRBD2. Germline V lookup: CDR1 SGHAT, CDR2 FQNNGV. The CDR3 has 16 amino acids. V was pared by 5 bases and J by 2 bases, with 6 bases of the junction left unmatched. CDR3 protein: CASSPQGLAPYNEQFF. The CDR3 bases are TGTGCCAGCAGCCCCCAGGGACTAGCGCCCTACAATGAGCAGTTCTTC.

This clone was detected only a few times. The J gene is TRBJ2-7, the V gene TRBV4-1; no firm D call. Per the germline V gene, CDR1 is MGHRA and CDR2 is YSYEKL. Trimming stripped 0 bases from V and 4 bases from J, with 7 bases between. The CDR3 covers 13 residues. CDR3 amino acids: CASSQDPQYEQYF. The CDR3 DNA is TGCGCCAGCAGCCAAGATCCCCAATACGAGCAGTACTTC.

The chain has TRBV5-5 and TRBJ1-5; no reliable D call. Trimming left V 5 bases short and J 4 bases short, with 13 bases between. This CDR3 has 14 residues. The germline V gene has CDR1 SGHKS and CDR2 YYEKEE (reference sequence). In DNA form, the CDR3 reads TGTGCCAGCAGGGGAGACGGACTTAATCAGCCCCAGCATTTT. Translated, it gives CASRGDGLNQPQHF.

This chain links TRBV6-1 with TRBJ2-7; D not certain. V lost 3 bases to trimming and J lost 0 bases, with 9 bases between them. Germline V gene lookup returns CDR1 MNHNS and CDR2 SASEGT. The CDR3 totals 14 residues. CDR3 region: CASSEHSPSYEQYF. The CDR3 DNA follows: TGTGCCAGCAGTGAGCACAGCCCCTCCTACGAGCAGTACTTC.

This clone was seen a single time. This chain connects TRBV7-9 to TRBJ2-2; 9 bases agree with TRBD2. CDR3 length: 16 amino acids. The V segment lost 5 bases and the J segment 1 base; nucleotides outside the gene matches: 5. Germline CDR1 SEHNR, CDR2 FQNEAQ (reference sequence). The CDR3 DNA is TGTGCCAGCAGCCCACGACTAGCGGAGAACACCGGGGAGCTGTTTTTT. This encodes CASSPRLAENTGELFF.

The chain employs TRBV29-1 and TRBJ1-1; D uncertain. This CDR3 region has 13 residues. The V gene lost 4 bases and the J gene lost 1 base, with 10 bases spanning the gap. CDR1 and CDR2 from the germline V gene are SQVTM and ANQGSEA. DNA of the CDR3: TGCAGCGTTGGTAGGCTAGCGAACACTGAAGCTTTCTTT. Translated: CSVGRLANTEAFF.

V is TRBV9 and J is TRBJ2-1; 10 nucleotides match TRBD2. V shed 3 bases and J 3 bases; nucleotides not matched to a gene: 3. This CDR3 has 15 amino acids. Germline V gives CDR1 SGDLS, CDR2 YYNGEE. The CDR3 DNA is TGTGCCAGCAGCGCTAGCGGGAGTGTCTACAATGAGCAGTTCTTC. Translated, it gives CASSASGSVYNEQFF.

This chain links TRBV5-6 with TRBJ2-7, with 10 positions matching TRBD2. Germline V CDR1 and CDR2: SGHDT, YYEEEE. V trimming: 2 bases; J trimming: 7 bases; junction bases outside the gene matches: 3. CDR3 size: 13 residues. CDR3 sequence reads: CASSLAGGAEQYF. The CDR3 DNA follows: TGTGCCAGCAGCTTAGCGGGAGGGGCGGAGCAGTACTTC.